Below are 26 T cell receptor beta chains sequenced from a single sample in a study of PD-L1 blockade in urothelial cancer (dated by TCRdb to about 2017). Library generation was performed with the immunoSEQ multiplex PCR assay. As stored in TCRdb, this immuneACCESS dataset retains in-frame rearrangements with V and J assigned. A fraction of the clones does not appear; measured against another copy, unresolved V genes explain less than half of the discrepancy, and the remainder lacks a known reason. A total of about 35,000 clones appear in this sample, approximately 40% of them only once. Jointly, the top ten make up more than 8.5% of the sample. The time point tag for this specimen amounts to: pretreatment tumor sample. Sequenced material: tumor tissue, taken before atezolizumab (anti-PD-L1) treatment. The origin of the receptors is a man between 60 and 75 years old with urothelial cancer.

V and J are TRBV11-3 and TRBJ1-1; 7 bases match TRBD1. Unmatched junction bases numbered 10, after V lost 5 bases and J lost 4 bases. The CDR3 runs to 15 residues. Germline CDR1 reads SGHNT; CDR2 reads YENEEA. The CDR3 loop is CASSPLDRYGTEAFF. The CDR3 DNA reads TGTGCCAGCAGCCCTCTGGACAGGTATGGCACTGAAGCTTTCTTT.

This clone was picked up a small number of times. The chain uses TRBV7-8 and TRBJ1-1, with 8 bases matching TRBD1. The CDR3 has 14 residues. The germline gives CDR1 SGHVS, CDR2 FQNEAQ. Losses at the gene ends were 5 bases for V and 1 base for J; bases not matched to a gene: 3. The chain's CDR3 is CASSLGTGNTEAFF. The CDR3 DNA reads as TGTGCCAGCAGCCTCGGGACAGGGAACACTGAAGCTTTCTTT.

This rearrangement joins TRBV30 to TRBJ1-4; 7 bases match TRBD1. V dropped 0 bases and J dropped 0; count of bases not matched to a gene: 4. Germline V gene data show CDR1 as GTSNPN and CDR2 as SVGIG (reference sequence). There are 16 residues in the CDR3. CDR3: CAWSVQGTPTNEKLFF. CDR3 bases: TGTGCCTGGAGTGTACAGGGGACTCCAACTAATGAAAAACTGTTTTTT.

This chain joins TRBV25-1 and TRBJ1-3; maybe TRBD1 (6 bases). Germline V gives CDR1 MGHDK, CDR2 SYGVNS. This CDR3 has 15 residues. The ends were cut back, 8 bases at V and 0 bases at J, with 14 bases in the middle. The CDR3 bases are TGTGCCAGCGGGCGGGGGCACGGCTCTGGAAACACCATATATTTT. Residues: CASGRGHGSGNTIYF.

This clone was counted a few times. The CDR3 is CASSGRGGSNQPQHF. In DNA, the CDR3 is TGTGCCAGCAGCGGCAGGGGCGGGAGCAATCAGCCCCAGCATTTT. This chain uses TRBV2 with TRBJ1-5, with a possible D match to TRBD1 (6 bases). The CDR3 has 15 amino acids. Trimming took 6 bases from V and 1 from J, leaving 13 bases between them. Germline V CDR1 and CDR2: SNHLY, FYNNEI.

This clone has a count of ten or more. The rearrangement links TRBV13 to TRBJ2-2; D is uncertain. Germline CDR1 is PRHDT and CDR2 is FYEKMQ (reference sequence). CDR3 length: 13 amino acids. V was clipped by 0 bases and J by 5 bases, with 4 bases between them. The CDR3 loop is CASSLGITGELFF. The CDR3 DNA is TGTGCCAGCAGCTTAGGGATAACCGGGGAGCTGTTTTTT.

The gene calls are TRBV5-1 and TRBJ2-1, with 9 bases matching TRBD2. Germline V lookup: CDR1 SGHRS, CDR2 YFSETQ. V shed 7 bases and J 7 bases; nucleotides not matched to a gene: 9. This CDR3 comprises 14 residues. The CDR3 DNA reads as TGCGCCAGCGGAGTAGCGGGAGCGGAGAATGAGCAGTTCTTC. It translates to CASGVAGAENEQFF. The full variable domain, rest sourced from reference TRBV5-1 and TRBJ2-1, is KAGVTQTPRYLIKTRGQQVTLSCSPISGHRSVSWYQQTPGQGLQFLFEYFSETQRNKGNFPGRFSGRQFSNSRSEMNVSTLELGDSALYLCASGVAGAENEQFFGPGTRLTVL.

The rearrangement uses TRBV5-1 and TRBJ2-6; a possible D gene is TRBD1 (5 bases). Germline CDR1 is SGHRS and CDR2 is YFSETQ. Trimming stripped 2 bases from V and 4 bases from J, with 16 bases between. The CDR3 sequence is 17 residues long. The CDR3 reads CASSLSLQGSGANVLTF. The CDR3 coding sequence is TGCGCCAGCAGCTTATCTCTTCAGGGATCAGGGGCCAACGTCCTGACTTTC.

This clone was detected a few times. This rearrangement joins TRBV6-8 to TRBJ2-7, with D maybe TRBD2 (6 bases). Trimming cost V 7 bases and J 4 bases, with 14 bases left between them. The CDR3 covers 13 residues. The germline V gene has CDR1 MNHGY and CDR2 SAAAGT. In DNA form, the CDR3 reads TGTGCCAGCAAGGACGGGAGTTCGTACGAGCAGTACTTC. Protein sequence: CASKDGSSYEQYF.

The genes are TRBV6-8 and TRBJ2-3, with D perhaps TRBD1 (6 bases). The CDR3 has 13 residues. Germline V gene sequence: CDR1 MNHGY, CDR2 SAAAGT. The V and J ends lost 6 bases and 6 bases respectively, with 13 bases between them. This CDR3 reads CASRPSQGDTQYF. The DNA of the CDR3 is TGTGCCAGCAGACCTTCCCAGGGGGATACGCAGTATTTT.

The CDR3 DNA reads as TGCAGCGTTTCCTCTTCCGGGAGTGGATTGACCCAGTACTTC. As protein: CSVSSSGSGLTQYF. The chain employs TRBV29-1 and TRBJ2-5, with D perhaps matching TRBD2 (6 bases). The CDR3 is made up of 14 amino acids. Trimming left V 5 bases short and J 7 bases short, with 20 bases between. Germline-derived CDR1 and CDR2 are SQVTM and ANQGSEA.

This sequence joins TRBV30 and TRBJ1-1; 9 nucleotides agree with TRBD1. This CDR3 has 12 residues. After removal of 7 bases from V and 4 bases from J, the junction contained 4 bases not matched to a gene. CDR1 GTSNPN and CDR2 SVGIG come from the germline V gene (reference sequence). The DNA for the CDR3 is TGTGCCTCTACAGGGGGCCGCACTGAAGCTTTCTTT. Protein product: CASTGGRTEAFF. The full variable domain, rest sourced from reference TRBV30 and TRBJ1-1, is SQTIHQWPATLVQPVGSPLSLECTVEGTSNPNLYWYRQAAGRGLQLLFYSVGIGQISSEVPQNLSASRPQDRQFILSSKKLLLSDSGFYLCASTGGRTEAFFGQGTRLTVV.

The V gene is TRBV28, the J gene TRBJ2-7; D may match TRBD1 or TRBD2 (6 bases each). Germline assignment: CDR1 MDHEN and CDR2 SYDVKM. CDR3 length equals 14 residues. Trimming shortened V by 8 bases and J by 0 bases, and 14 bases separated the two germline ends. CDR3 loop: CASGGGDLSYEQYF. As DNA, the CDR3 is TGTGCCAGCGGGGGCGGGGACCTCTCCTACGAGCAGTACTTC.

This clone has more than one count but fewer than ten. The CDR3 nucleotides read TGTGCCAGCAGTTTGGCGCAGACCTCTGGGGCCAACGTCCTGACTTTC. Its translation: CASSLAQTSGANVLTF. V gene TRBV27 combines with J gene TRBJ2-6; D is uncertain. Germline-derived CDR1 and CDR2 are MNHEY and SMNVEV (reference sequence). Trimming pared 3 bases from V and 0 bases from J, leaving 9 bases between. The CDR3 runs to 16 residues.

The chain has TRBV1 and TRBJ1-6. TRBV1 is noted as a pseudogene. This CDR3 region has 15 residues. CDR3 amino acids: CASSQEVTYNSPLHF. The CDR3 DNA sequence: TGCGCCAGCAGCCAAGAAGTTACGTATAATTCACCCCTCCACTTT.

The chain has TRBV30 and TRBJ1-4; D call uncertain. The V gene's germline CDR1 is GTSNPN and CDR2 SVGIG (reference sequence). V lost 3 bases and J lost 7, with 12 bases in between. This CDR3 contains 13 residues. Written as DNA, the CDR3 is TGTGCCTGGAGCCCACACCAGAGTGAAAAACTGTTTTTT. Translation: CAWSPHQSEKLFF.

This clone has just a few counts. The gene calls are TRBV19 and TRBJ2-5; 12 bases agree with TRBD2. V lost 4 bases and J lost 4; bases outside the gene matches: 13. Germline values: CDR1 LNHDA, CDR2 SQIVND (reference sequence). The CDR3 runs to 18 residues. The CDR3 DNA is TGTGCCAGTAGTACCACATTCCCTAGCGGGGGGGCCAGAGAGACCCAGTACTTC. It yields the protein CASSTTFPSGGARETQYF.

The chain uses TRBV11-3 and TRBJ2-3, with a weak D call TRBD1 (6 bases). Germline values: CDR1 SGHNT, CDR2 YENEEA. V was clipped by 5 bases and J by 1 base, with 16 bases between them. The CDR3 has 16 amino acids. This CDR3 is CASSGLGTSGTDTQYF. In DNA, the CDR3 is TGTGCCAGCAGCGGCTTAGGGACAAGTGGCACAGATACGCAGTATTTT.

This clone came up a few times. This chain connects TRBV11-3 to TRBJ2-6, with D maybe TRBD1 (7 bases). The germline V gene encodes CDR1 SGHNT and CDR2 YENEEA. The CDR3 is 17 amino acids. V lost 5 bases to trimming and J lost 0 bases, with 14 bases between them. In DNA form, the CDR3 reads TGTGCCAGCAGCGCCAGGGGGGTAAGCTCTGGGGCCAACGTCCTGACTTTC. Amino acid sequence: CASSARGVSSGANVLTF. The variable domain in full, completed from reference TRBV11-3 and TRBJ2-6, reads EAGVVQSPRYKIIEKKQPVAFWCNPISGHNTLYWYLQNLGQGPELLIRYENEEAVDDSQLPKDRFSAERLKGVDSTLKIQPAELGDSAVYLCASSARGVSSGANVLTFGAGSRLTVL.

The genes are TRBV6-8 and TRBJ1-1; no definite D call. The CDR3 contains 15 residues. CDR1 is MNHGY, CDR2 SAAAGT, per germline. V was pared by 2 bases and J by 4 bases, with 14 bases between. CDR3: CASSYPAALTTEAFF. CDR3 nucleotide sequence: TGTGCCAGCAGTTACCCAGCAGCCTTAACCACTGAAGCTTTCTTT.

This clone occurred many times. Distinct nucleotide sequences in the sample also encode this CDR3. The chain couples TRBV19 to TRBJ1-5, with D hard to call. Germline CDR1 reads LNHDA; CDR2 reads SQIVND (reference sequence). Deletions cut 2 bases from V and 4 bases from J, with 6 bases between. The CDR3 is 13 amino acids. The CDR3 region has the DNA TGTGCCAGTAGTATAATAGGGAATCAGCCCCAGCATTTT. Its translation is CASSIIGNQPQHF. Variable domain in full (rest from reference TRBV19 and TRBJ1-5): DGGITQSPKYLFRKEGQNVTLSCEQNLNHDAMYWYRQDPGQGLRLIYYSQIVNDFQKGDIAEGYSVSREKKESFPLTVTSAQKNPTAFYLCASSIIGNQPQHFGDGTRLSIL.

This clone was observed a handful of times. The V and J genes are TRBV11-3 and TRBJ1-1, with unresolved D. With 3 bases removed from V and 1 base from J, the gap between germline ends came to 12 bases. The length of the CDR3 is 15 residues. Germline V gene sequence: CDR1 SGHNT, CDR2 YENEEA. The CDR3 loop is CASSLAWESNTEAFF. CDR3 DNA sequence: TGTGCCAGCAGCTTGGCGTGGGAATCGAACACTGAAGCTTTCTTT.

The sample holds a few counts of this clone. This chain joins TRBV19 and TRBJ2-3; D uncertain. V was pared by 3 bases and J by 2 bases, with 9 bases between. CDR3 length: 14 residues. Germline CDR1 LNHDA, CDR2 SQIVND (reference sequence). The CDR3 DNA sequence: TGTGCCAGTAGTATGGCCAGGTACACAGATACGCAGTATTTT. Protein: CASSMARYTDTQYF.

This clone has more than one count but fewer than ten. The chain recombines TRBV6-8 with TRBJ1-5, with TRBD1 identical over 11 bases. This CDR3 spans 14 amino acids. With V trimmed by 5 bases and J by 6 bases, 3 bases remained unmatched. Germline assignment: CDR1 MNHGY and CDR2 SAAAGT. The CDR3 nucleotides read TGTGCCAGCAGTGGACAGGGGGCTTCTCAGCCCCAGCATTTT. Translated, it gives CASSGQGASQPQHF.

This chain connects TRBV15 to TRBJ2-3; 14 positions match TRBD2. This CDR3 region has 15 residues. From germline, CDR1 is LNHNV and CDR2 YYDKDF (reference sequence). The V gene end was trimmed by 5 bases and the J gene end by 7 bases; junction bases not matched to a gene: 5. The CDR3 coding sequence is TGTGCCACCAGCGGGACTAGCGGGAGAACACATACGCAGTATTTT. It is translated as CATSGTSGRTHTQYF. The whole variable domain, filled in from reference TRBV15 and TRBJ2-3, reads DAMVIQNPRYQVTQFGKPVTLSCSQTLNHNVMYWYQQKSSQAPKLLFHYYDKDFNNEADTPDNFQSRRPNTSFCFLDIRSPGLGDTAMYLCATSGTSGRTHTQYFGPGTRLTVL.

This clone was observed a handful of times. J is TRBJ2-2 and V is TRBV9, with D perhaps TRBD1 (5 bases). V shed 0 bases and J shed 7 bases, with 16 bases lying between them. Germline V gene sequence: CDR1 SGDLS, CDR2 YYNGEE. CDR3 length: 16 residues. The CDR3 coding sequence is TGTGCCAGCAGCGTAGTTGGCCAGGGTAGGAGCGGGGAGCTGTTTTTT. As protein: CASSVVGQGRSGELFF. The full variable domain, rest sourced from reference TRBV9 and TRBJ2-2, is DSGVTQTPKHLITATGQRVTLRCSPRSGDLSVYWYQQSLDQGLQFLIQYYNGEERAKGNILERFSAQQFPDLHSELNLSSLELGDSALYFCASSVVGQGRSGELFFGEGSRLTVL.